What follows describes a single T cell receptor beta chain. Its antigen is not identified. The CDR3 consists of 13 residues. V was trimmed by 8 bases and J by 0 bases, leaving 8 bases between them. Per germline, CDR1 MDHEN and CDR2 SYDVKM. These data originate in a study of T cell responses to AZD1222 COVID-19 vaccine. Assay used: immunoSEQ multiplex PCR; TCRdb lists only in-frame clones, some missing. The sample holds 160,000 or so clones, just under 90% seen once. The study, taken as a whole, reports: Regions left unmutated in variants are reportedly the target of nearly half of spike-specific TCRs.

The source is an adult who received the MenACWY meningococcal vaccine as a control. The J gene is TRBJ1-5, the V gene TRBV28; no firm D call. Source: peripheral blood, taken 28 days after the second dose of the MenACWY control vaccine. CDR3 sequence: CASSRDSNQPQHF. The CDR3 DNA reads TGTGCCAGCTCAAGGGATAGCAATCAGCCCCAGCATTTT.